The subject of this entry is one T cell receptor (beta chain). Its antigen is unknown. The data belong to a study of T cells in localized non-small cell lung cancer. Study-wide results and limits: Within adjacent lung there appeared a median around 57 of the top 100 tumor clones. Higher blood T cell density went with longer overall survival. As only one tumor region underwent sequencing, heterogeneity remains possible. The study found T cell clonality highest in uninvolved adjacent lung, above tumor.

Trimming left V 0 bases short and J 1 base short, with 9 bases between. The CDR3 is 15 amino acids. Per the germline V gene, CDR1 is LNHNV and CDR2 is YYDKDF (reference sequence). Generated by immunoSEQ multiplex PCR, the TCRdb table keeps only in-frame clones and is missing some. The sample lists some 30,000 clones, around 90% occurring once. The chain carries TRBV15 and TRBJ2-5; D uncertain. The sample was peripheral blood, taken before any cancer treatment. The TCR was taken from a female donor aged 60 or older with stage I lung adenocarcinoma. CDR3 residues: CATSRDPQIQETQYF. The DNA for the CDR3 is TGTGCCACCAGCAGAGACCCACAAATCCAAGAGACCCAGTACTTC.